Presented here are 3 T cell receptor beta chains from one specimen sequenced in a study of blood T cell repertoires in COVID-19. Clones were sequenced by immunoSEQ multiplex PCR, and TCRdb holds only the in-frame ones, with some missing. Of 150,000 or so clones listed, around 91% were seen once; the top ten hold roughly 12%. The source material was peripheral blood. The receptors were sampled from a man younger than 35 with COVID-19, enrolled during active disease.

The V and J genes are TRBV6-1 and TRBJ2-5; D uncertain. Germline CDR1 MNHNS, CDR2 SASEGT. Trimming left V 0 bases short and J 5 bases short, with 4 bases between. The CDR3 has 12 residues. The CDR3 reads CASSEAGETQYF. Here the CDR3 DNA reads TGTGCCAGCAGTGAAGCCGGTGAGACCCAGTACTTC.

The chain uses TRBV14 and TRBJ2-7; 8 positions match TRBD2. J was trimmed by 2 bases and V by 0 bases; bases with no gene match: 12. Germline assignment: CDR1 SGHDN and CDR2 FVKESK. CDR3 length equals 18 residues. The chain's CDR3 is CASSQETPTSGITYEQYF. The CDR3 coding sequence is TGTGCCAGCAGCCAAGAGACTCCAACTAGCGGTATTACCTACGAGCAGTACTTC.

The chain recombines TRBV5-4 with TRBJ1-5; 9 nucleotides agree with TRBD1. With 5 bases clipped from V and 5 bases from J, the junction kept 8 bases outside the gene matches. Germline V CDR1 and CDR2: SGHNT, YYREEE (reference sequence). This CDR3 spans 15 amino acids. Written as DNA, the CDR3 is TGTGCCAGCAGTCCGGACAGGGGACTTGATCAGCCCCAGCATTTT. As protein: CASSPDRGLDQPQHF.